A single sample is the source of the 4 T cell receptor beta chains below, sequenced in a study of blood T cell repertoires in COVID-19. The table came from immunoSEQ multiplex PCR; TCRdb's copy has only in-frame clones and leaves some out. The table shows fewer than 300,000 clones, with around 90% occurring only once. Source material: PBMCs or T cells enriched from blood (not recorded which). These receptors came from a woman aged 25 to 45 who had recovered from COVID-19.

J is TRBJ1-3 and V is TRBV15, with D tentatively TRBD1 (5 bases). Per the germline V gene, CDR1 is LNHNV and CDR2 is YYDKDF (reference sequence). V dropped 3 bases and J dropped 0 bases, with 9 bases sitting between them. This CDR3 has 15 amino acids. CDR3: CATSSTGYSGNTIYF. The CDR3 nucleotides read TGTGCCACCAGCAGTACAGGATACTCTGGAAACACCATATATTTT.

The CDR3 is CASSLGQPYEQYF. DNA of the CDR3: TGTGCCAGCAGCCTAGGACAGCCCTACGAGCAGTACTTC. V is TRBV7-2 and J is TRBJ2-7; weak D call: TRBD1 (6 bases). Trimming shortened V by 5 bases and J by 2 bases, and 10 bases separated the two germline ends. From germline, CDR1 is SGHTA and CDR2 FQGNSA. The CDR3 runs 13 residues.

J is TRBJ1-1 and V is TRBV19, with a tentative D call TRBD1 (5 bases). The CDR3 is made up of 14 amino acids. Germline V lookup: CDR1 LNHDA, CDR2 SQIVND (reference sequence). Trimming shortened V by 7 bases and J by 2 bases, and 14 bases separated the two germline ends. The CDR3 is CASKSQTGNTEAFF. Written as DNA, the CDR3 is TGTGCCAGTAAATCCCAAACAGGCAACACTGAAGCTTTCTTT.

This sequence joins TRBV7-6 and TRBJ2-2; TRBD2 aligns across 9 bases. From germline, CDR1 is SGHVS and CDR2 FNYEAQ. V trimming: 1 base; J trimming: 6 bases; junction bases outside the gene matches: 6. There are 16 residues in the CDR3. Written as DNA, the CDR3 is TGTGCCAGCAGCTTAGGACTAGCGGAGGAACCCGGGGAGCTGTTTTTT. Amino acid sequence: CASSLGLAEEPGELFF.